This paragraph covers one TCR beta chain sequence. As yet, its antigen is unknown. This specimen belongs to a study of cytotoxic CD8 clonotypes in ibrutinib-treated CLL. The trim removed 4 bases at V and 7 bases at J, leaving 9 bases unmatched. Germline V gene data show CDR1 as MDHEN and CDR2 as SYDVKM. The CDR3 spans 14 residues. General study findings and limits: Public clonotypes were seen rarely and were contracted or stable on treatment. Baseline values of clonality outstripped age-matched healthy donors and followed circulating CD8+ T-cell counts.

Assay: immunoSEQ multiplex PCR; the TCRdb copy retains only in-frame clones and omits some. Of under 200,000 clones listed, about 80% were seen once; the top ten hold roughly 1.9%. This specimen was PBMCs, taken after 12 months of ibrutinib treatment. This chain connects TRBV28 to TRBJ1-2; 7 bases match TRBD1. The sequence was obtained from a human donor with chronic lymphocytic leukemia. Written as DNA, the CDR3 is TGTGCCAGCAGTTCGACAGGGAAACAGTTTGGCTACACCTTC. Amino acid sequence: CASSSTGKQFGYTF.